A selection of T cell receptor beta chains follows, all from one sample in a study of beta chain features in type 1 diabetes. Measured with immunoSEQ multiplex PCR; TCRdb has only the in-frame clones, and not every one. The sample has hundreds of thousands of clones, 68% seen once; the top ten hold around 0.05%. The sample consisted of naive CD4+ T cells from blood. The receptor set was obtained from a man aged 30 to 45 in good health. Each CDR3 is given without its conserved first and last residue.

j_call,v_call,cdr3_aa
TRBJ2-7,TRBV29-1,SVAGTGDHEQY
TRBJ2-1,TRBV29-1,SVGRPSSYNEQF
TRBJ2-3,TRBV25-1,ASSDRPRDTQY
TRBJ2-3,TRBV7-2,ASSLRASTGSTDTQY
TRBJ2-7,TRBV29-1,SGRTGTGRTYEQY
TRBJ2-7,TRBV29-1,SVEGTGEQY
TRBJ2-1,TRBV28,ASSFSYNEQF
TRBJ2-3,TRBV5-1,ASSLGLAEHTDTQY
TRBJ2-2,TRBV25-1,ASGETLLTPNTGELF
TRBJ1-2,TRBV7-9,ASSFLGSNYGYT
TRBJ2-2,TRBV27,ASSLPPGQRLGELF
TRBJ1-2,TRBV7-2,ASSLDGTFGYT
TRBJ1-6,TRBV25-1,ASAKSYNSPLH
TRBJ2-7,TRBV29-1,SGNALGQGAAEQY
TRBJ2-5,TRBV15,ATSRVFQETQY
TRBJ2-7,TRBV29-1,SVGEFYEQY
TRBJ2-7,TRBV29-1,SVHRGQGASEQY
TRBJ2-2,TRBV9,ASSVRSDTGELF
TRBJ2-5,TRBV10-3,AISESGAPEETQY
TRBJ2-3,TRBV29-1,SAPEADTQY
TRBJ2-6,TRBV9,ASSATGAGANVLT
TRBJ2-1,TRBV27,ASRVFNEQF
TRBJ2-7,TRBV10-3,AISGPAEYEQY
TRBJ1-1,TRBV13,ASSLLRGDTEAF
TRBJ2-1,TRBV13,ASRLRDSWLAGQF
TRBJ1-5,TRBV2,ASSSYGRAGQPQH
TRBJ2-7,TRBV29-1,SVAQGARYEQY
TRBJ2-3,TRBV14,ASSQYPGQGATDTQY
TRBJ2-3,TRBV7-9,ASTLPTDTQY
TRBJ2-1,TRBV9,ASSVAGSEQF
TRBJ2-5,TRBV29-1,SVEGLREVQETQY
TRBJ2-5,TRBV7-9,ASSSRTGQETQY
TRBJ2-7,TRBV6-6,ASSYGPNSYEQY
TRBJ2-3,TRBV4-3,ASSQAGTLLAGSTDTQY
TRBJ1-1,TRBV30,AWRNSLNTEAF
TRBJ2-1,TRBV7-9,ASSFFASPNEQF
TRBJ2-5,TRBV19,ASSMGLAVGETQY
TRBJ1-1,TRBV12-5,ASGSGQGSAF
TRBJ2-3,TRBV9,ASSVAGADTQY
TRBJ2-1,TRBV7-2,ASSFLDLAPEQF
TRBJ2-3,TRBV9,ASSVAPSDTQY